A selection of T cell receptor beta chains follows, all from one sample in a study of blood T cell repertoires in COVID-19. Assay: immunoSEQ multiplex PCR; the TCRdb copy retains only in-frame clones and omits some. Of 350,000 to 450,000 clones in the sample, around 87% were seen once. Sequencing was done on a sample of peripheral blood. These TCRs come from a human donor in a cohort sampled during active COVID-19. The CDR3 runs from the conserved cysteine through the conserved F or W. The D gene is left open where the match is weak. Rows may omit the clone size; those that give it use once, few, many or a size class.

D gene: NA; J gene: TRBJ1-1; clone size: NA; V gene: TRBV9; CDR3 protein: CASSVGAGFMNTEAFF; CDR3 DNA: TGTGCCAGCAGCGTAGGGGCAGGGTTCATGAACACTGAAGCTTTCTTT
D gene: NA; J gene: TRBJ1-5; clone size: NA; V gene: TRBV28; CDR3 protein: CASIPGNLGNQPQHF; CDR3 DNA: TGTGCCAGCATCCCAGGAAACCTGGGCAATCAGCCCCAGCATTTT
D gene: TRBD1; J gene: TRBJ2-7; clone size: NA; V gene: TRBV5-1; CDR3 protein: CASSFLGQRDNEQYF; CDR3 DNA: TGCGCCAGCAGCTTCCTGGGACAGAGAGACAACGAGCAGTACTTC
D gene: NA; J gene: TRBJ2-5; clone size: NA; V gene: TRBV3-1/TRBV3-2; CDR3 protein: CASSQQTRELQETQYF; CDR3 DNA: TGTGCCAGCAGCCAACAGACTCGGGAGTTGCAAGAGACCCAGTACTTC
D gene: NA; J gene: TRBJ2-7; clone size: NA; V gene: TRBV18; CDR3 protein: CASSPPVQGIGNEQYF; CDR3 DNA: TGTGCCAGCTCACCACCAGTACAGGGAATCGGCAACGAGCAGTACTTC
D gene: TRBD1; J gene: TRBJ2-7; clone size: NA; V gene: TRBV18; CDR3 protein: CASSPQGVEQYF; CDR3 DNA: TGTGCCAGCTCACCGCAGGGGGTCGAGCAGTACTTC
D gene: TRBD1; J gene: TRBJ2-7; clone size: NA; V gene: TRBV6-5; CDR3 protein: CASSHRGQAFHEQYF; CDR3 DNA: TGTGCCAGCAGCCACAGGGGACAGGCATTCCACGAGCAGTACTTC
D gene: NA; J gene: TRBJ2-5; clone size: NA; V gene: TRBV23-1; CDR3 protein: CASSQRRARSRETQYF; CDR3 DNA: TGCGCCAGCAGTCAGCGGCGAGCCCGGAGTCGAGAGACCCAGTACTTC
D gene: NA; J gene: TRBJ2-1; clone size: NA; V gene: TRBV21-1; CDR3 protein: CASSKSEGPGGHNEQFF; CDR3 DNA: TGTGCCAGCAGCAAATCAGAGGGCCCGGGCGGCCACAATGAGCAGTTCTTC
D gene: TRBD2; J gene: TRBJ2-7; clone size: NA; V gene: TRBV28; CDR3 protein: CASSPLAGFYEQYF; CDR3 DNA: TGTGCCAGCAGTCCCCTAGCGGGATTCTACGAGCAGTACTTC
D gene: TRBD2; J gene: TRBJ2-3; clone size: NA; V gene: TRBV7-8; CDR3 protein: CASRLWTSGRTRDTQYF; CDR3 DNA: TGTGCCAGCCGGCTATGGACTAGCGGGCGAACCAGGGATACGCAGTATTTT
D gene: NA; J gene: TRBJ2-2; clone size: NA; V gene: TRBV29-1; CDR3 protein: CSVLQANTGELFF; CDR3 DNA: TGCAGCGTTTTACAGGCGAACACCGGGGAGCTGTTTTTT
D gene: NA; J gene: TRBJ1-3; clone size: few; V gene: TRBV7-2; CDR3 protein: CASSFGRRENTIYF; CDR3 DNA: TGTGCCAGCAGCTTTGGGCGGCGGGAAAACACCATATATTTT
D gene: NA; J gene: TRBJ1-1; clone size: NA; V gene: TRBV6-6; CDR3 protein: CASSRGGSPEAFF; CDR3 DNA: TGTGCCAGCAGCCGGGGAGGGTCACCTGAAGCTTTCTTT
D gene: TRBD1; J gene: TRBJ2-7; clone size: once; V gene: TRBV6-5; CDR3 protein: CASTGFPQGLYEQYF; CDR3 DNA: TGTGCCAGCACCGGATTCCCACAGGGGCTTTACGAGCAGTACTTC
D gene: TRBD1; J gene: TRBJ2-7; clone size: NA; V gene: TRBV5-1; CDR3 protein: CASSYEPDRGFDEQYF; CDR3 DNA: TGCGCCAGCAGTTACGAGCCGGACAGGGGATTTGACGAGCAGTACTTC
D gene: TRBD2; J gene: TRBJ2-1; clone size: NA; V gene: TRBV4-2; CDR3 protein: CASSQDRTSGTYNEQFF; CDR3 DNA: TGTGCCAGCAGCCAAGATCGGACTAGCGGGACCTACAATGAGCAGTTCTTC
D gene: TRBD2; J gene: TRBJ2-2; clone size: NA; V gene: TRBV30; CDR3 protein: CACPGTRLTGELFF; CDR3 DNA: TGTGCCTGTCCCGGGACTAGGCTCACCGGGGAGCTGTTTTTT
D gene: NA; J gene: TRBJ1-1; clone size: few; V gene: TRBV29-1; CDR3 protein: CSVSRDILLNTEAFF; CDR3 DNA: TGCAGCGTTTCTCGGGACATCCTCTTGAACACTGAAGCTTTCTTT
D gene: TRBD1; J gene: TRBJ1-2; clone size: once; V gene: TRBV27; CDR3 protein: CASRGTGRGGIYYGYTF; CDR3 DNA: TGTGCCAGCAGGGGGACAGGGAGGGGGGGTATCTACTATGGCTACACCTTC
D gene: TRBD2; J gene: TRBJ2-1; clone size: few; V gene: TRBV11-2; CDR3 protein: CASSLGGNRYNEQFF; CDR3 DNA: TGTGCCAGCAGCTTGGGGGGGAATCGTTACAATGAGCAGTTCTTC
D gene: TRBD2; J gene: TRBJ2-3; clone size: NA; V gene: TRBV6-4; CDR3 protein: CASGGGDTDTQYF; CDR3 DNA: TGTGCCAGCGGCGGGGGAGACACAGATACGCAGTATTTT
D gene: NA; J gene: TRBJ2-7; clone size: NA; V gene: TRBV7-9; CDR3 protein: CASSLANYEQYF; CDR3 DNA: TGTGCCAGCAGCTTAGCCAACTACGAGCAGTACTTC
D gene: NA; J gene: TRBJ2-3; clone size: NA; V gene: TRBV2; CDR3 protein: CASSAGLSDTQYF; CDR3 DNA: TGTGCCAGCAGTGCAGGACTGTCAGATACGCAGTATTTT
D gene: NA; J gene: TRBJ2-3; clone size: NA; V gene: TRBV27; CDR3 protein: CASYRLERAPDTQYF; CDR3 DNA: TGTGCCAGCTACCGTCTTGAGCGGGCCCCAGATACGCAGTATTTT
D gene: TRBD1; J gene: TRBJ1-1; clone size: NA; V gene: TRBV7-2; CDR3 protein: CASSLDGTGETEAFF; CDR3 DNA: TGTGCCAGCAGCTTAGACGGGACAGGGGAGACTGAAGCTTTCTTT
D gene: TRBD2; J gene: TRBJ2-3; clone size: NA; V gene: TRBV13; CDR3 protein: CASSLFLVTSGRGTQYF; CDR3 DNA: TGTGCCAGCAGCTTATTTCTGGTGACTAGCGGGAGGGGTACGCAGTATTTT
D gene: NA; J gene: TRBJ2-1; clone size: NA; V gene: TRBV28; CDR3 protein: CASSQVGNEQFF; CDR3 DNA: TGTGCCAGCAGTCAAGTCGGGAATGAGCAGTTCTTC
D gene: TRBD1; J gene: TRBJ1-6; clone size: NA; V gene: TRBV11-2; CDR3 protein: CASSLEQGATPLHF; CDR3 DNA: TGTGCCAGCAGCTTAGAACAGGGGGCGACACCCCTCCACTTT
D gene: NA; J gene: TRBJ2-1; clone size: NA; V gene: TRBV4-1; CDR3 protein: CASSRPEGYNEQFF; CDR3 DNA: TGCGCCAGCAGCCGACCTGAGGGATACAATGAGCAGTTCTTC
D gene: NA; J gene: TRBJ1-2; clone size: NA; V gene: TRBV5-1; CDR3 protein: CASSLAGRSGYTF; CDR3 DNA: TGCGCCAGCAGCTTGGCAGGGCGTTCAGGCTACACCTTC
D gene: NA; J gene: TRBJ2-7; clone size: NA; V gene: TRBV7-8; CDR3 protein: CASSLATGISYEQYF; CDR3 DNA: TGTGCCAGCAGCCTAGCGACAGGGATTTCCTACGAGCAGTACTTC
D gene: TRBD1; J gene: TRBJ1-6; clone size: NA; V gene: TRBV28; CDR3 protein: CASSFGTGRSSPLHF; CDR3 DNA: TGTGCCAGCAGTTTTGGGACAGGCCGGAGTTCACCCCTCCACTTT
D gene: TRBD2; J gene: TRBJ2-3; clone size: NA; V gene: TRBV5-6; CDR3 protein: CASSSGLAGRTQYF; CDR3 DNA: TGTGCCAGCAGCTCGGGACTAGCGGGCAGAACGCAGTATTTT
D gene: TRBD1; J gene: TRBJ1-1; clone size: NA; V gene: TRBV30; CDR3 protein: CAWREGAHSTEAFF; CDR3 DNA: TGTGCCTGGAGAGAGGGGGCGCATAGCACTGAAGCTTTCTTT
D gene: NA; J gene: TRBJ1-4; clone size: few; V gene: TRBV28; CDR3 protein: CASSPGSGFSKLFF; CDR3 DNA: TGTGCCAGCAGTCCCGGGTCAGGGTTTTCAAAACTGTTTTTT
D gene: TRBD1; J gene: TRBJ2-5; clone size: NA; V gene: TRBV7-6; CDR3 protein: CASSLGQGGQETQYF; CDR3 DNA: TGTGCCAGCAGCTTAGGACAGGGGGGTCAAGAGACCCAGTACTTC
D gene: NA; J gene: TRBJ1-3; clone size: NA; V gene: TRBV5-6; CDR3 protein: CASSLAGRVDGNTIYF; CDR3 DNA: TGTGCCAGCAGCTTGGCCGGCAGGGTCGATGGAAACACCATATATTTT
D gene: TRBD2; J gene: TRBJ2-5; clone size: NA; V gene: TRBV7-9; CDR3 protein: CASSLTSGGFRETQYF; CDR3 DNA: TGTGCCAGCAGCTTAACTAGCGGAGGTTTTAGAGAGACCCAGTACTTC
D gene: TRBD1; J gene: TRBJ2-5; clone size: once; V gene: TRBV20-1; CDR3 protein: CSASRGLAGETQYF; CDR3 DNA: TGCAGTGCTAGTAGGGGGCTAGCCGGGGAGACCCAGTACTTC
D gene: TRBD1; J gene: TRBJ1-1; clone size: NA; V gene: TRBV27; CDR3 protein: CASSLQGAYTEAFF; CDR3 DNA: TGTGCCAGCAGCTTACAGGGGGCGTACACTGAAGCTTTCTTT
D gene: NA; J gene: TRBJ1-5; clone size: NA; V gene: TRBV28; CDR3 protein: CASSPGTRSQPQHF; CDR3 DNA: TGTGCCAGCAGTCCCGGGACAAGGAGTCAGCCCCAGCATTTT
D gene: TRBD1; J gene: TRBJ1-2; clone size: NA; V gene: TRBV5-4; CDR3 protein: CASSLQGAPSYTF; CDR3 DNA: TGTGCCAGCAGTCTACAGGGGGCGCCTAGCTACACCTTC
D gene: TRBD1; J gene: TRBJ1-2; clone size: NA; V gene: TRBV6-6; CDR3 protein: CASRADRGLLVYGYTF; CDR3 DNA: TGTGCCAGCAGGGCAGACAGGGGCCTCTTGGTCTATGGCTACACCTTC
D gene: TRBD2; J gene: TRBJ2-5; clone size: once; V gene: TRBV7-9; CDR3 protein: CASSSGTSGGRQETQYF; CDR3 DNA: TGTGCCAGCAGCTCTGGGACTAGCGGGGGGCGCCAAGAGACCCAGTACTTC
D gene: NA; J gene: TRBJ2-7; clone size: once; V gene: TRBV7-3; CDR3 protein: CASSLLHRGYEQYF; CDR3 DNA: TGTGCCAGCAGCTTACTCCACCGAGGTTACGAGCAGTACTTC
D gene: TRBD1; J gene: TRBJ1-5; clone size: NA; V gene: TRBV6-6; CDR3 protein: CASSLQGSQPQHF; CDR3 DNA: TGTGCCAGCAGCCTACAGGGGAGTCAGCCCCAGCATTTT
D gene: NA; J gene: TRBJ2-3; clone size: NA; V gene: TRBV30; CDR3 protein: CAWSPARGRTDTQYF; CDR3 DNA: TGTGCCTGGAGTCCGGCGCGGGGCAGAACAGATACGCAGTATTTT
D gene: NA; J gene: TRBJ2-2; clone size: NA; V gene: TRBV27; CDR3 protein: CASSLFSSGKLFF; CDR3 DNA: TGTGCCAGCAGTTTGTTCTCTTCCGGGAAGCTGTTTTTT
D gene: NA; J gene: TRBJ1-1; clone size: once; V gene: TRBV7-9; CDR3 protein: CASSLESSTEAFF; CDR3 DNA: TGTGCCAGCAGCTTAGAATCCAGCACTGAAGCTTTCTTT
D gene: NA; J gene: TRBJ2-7; clone size: NA; V gene: TRBV5-6; CDR3 protein: CASYQGYHSYEQYF; CDR3 DNA: TGTGCCAGTTACCAGGGATACCATTCCTACGAGCAGTACTTC